The sequence of this T cell receptor beta chain was determined in a study of T cell responses to AZD1222 COVID-19 vaccine. The CDR3 spans 15 residues. CDR1 SSHAT and CDR2 FNYEAQ come from the germline V gene (reference sequence). The protocol was immunoSEQ multiplex PCR, while the TCRdb copy is restricted to in-frame clones and leaves out a portion. The sample consists of 90,000 to 150,000 clones, about 86% of them appearing once. Points from the study as a whole: The study sampled repertoires only after the peak T cell response. As reported, nearly half of all spike-specific TCRs target variant regions that are unmutated. The span of vaccine-associated CD4 TCRs extended across spike, with dominance at 160-218 and 743-854.

In the case of this clone: Antigen unknown. Relative to the germline gene, one junction end is altered; a read error may explain this.

The rearrangement joins TRBV7-7 to TRBJ1-3; D is uncertain. Material: peripheral blood, obtained on day 0 of AZD1222 vaccination. The sequence was collected from an adult in good health. The DNA of the CDR3 is TGTGCTAGCAGCTTAGTGGGATCCACTGGAAACACCATATATTTT. Amino acids: CASSLVGSTGNTIYF.